This T cell receptor beta chain was identified during a study of cytomegalovirus exposure and HLA in healthy donors. With 60 Vbeta and 13 Jbeta primers, the PCR was carried out. Clones were sequenced by immunoSEQ multiplex PCR, and TCRdb holds only the in-frame ones, with some missing. Of over 200,000 clones in the sample, 70% to 90% are singletons; the top ten hold 1% to 1.5%. Input material: PBMCs. The receptor was isolated from a human donor in good health.

CDR3 in amino acids: CASSHGLEETQYF. CDR3 DNA sequence: TGTGCCAGCAGCCACGGACTTGAAGAGACCCAGTACTTC. The chain couples TRBV11-2 to TRBJ2-5; perhaps TRBD2 as D (5 bases). Germline CDR1 reads SGHAT; CDR2 reads FQNNGV. Trimming removed 5 bases at V and 3 bases at J, with 10 bases between. This CDR3 has 13 amino acids.